A single sample is the source of the 5 T cell receptor beta chains below, sequenced in a study of identical twins. From the 5' RACE reads, TCRdb called clonotypes with MiXCR, one entry per CDR3 protein. The sample holds 450,000 to 650,000 distinct CDR3 sequences, roughly 15% seen once. This sample also appeared in a second study, on yellow fever vaccine responses in identical twins.

What was sequenced was CD4+ T cells sorted from blood. Receptors were obtained from a woman younger than 30 in good health.

This clonotype showed up just a few times. The chain employs TRBV28 and TRBJ2-1; maybe TRBD1 (6 bases). Trimming cost V 5 bases and J 8 bases, with 16 bases left between them. The CDR3 totals 14 residues. CDR1 and CDR2 from the germline V gene are MDHEN and SYDVKM. The CDR3 region is CASSATGSGDEQFF. Written as DNA, the CDR3 is TGTGCCAGCAGTGCGACAGGTTCGGGCGATGAGCAGTTCTTC.

This clonotype was observed a handful of times. The J gene is TRBJ2-3, the V gene TRBV6-1, with TRBD2 matching 8 bases. The CDR3 has 15 amino acids. The germline CDR1 and CDR2 sequences are MNHNS and SASEGT. The J segment lost 2 bases and the V segment lost 2 bases, leaving 3 bases of the junction unmatched. CDR3 residues: CASSERRGDTDTQYF. The CDR3, as DNA: TGTGCCAGCAGTGAACGGCGGGGGGACACAGATACGCAGTATTTT.

This clonotype was found a few times. J is TRBJ1-6 and V is TRBV12-3 or TRBV12-4; D ambiguous. The germline V and J ends were trimmed by 3 bases and 10 bases, with 7 bases remaining between them. CDR3 length equals 12 residues. The CDR3 loop is CASSFLDSPLHF. CDR3 bases: TGTGCCAGCAGTTTTTTAGACTCACCCCTCCACTTT.

This clonotype came up a few times. The chain recombines TRBV12-3 or TRBV12-4 with TRBJ2-1; D is unclear. This CDR3 comprises 14 residues. The V end lost 3 bases, the J end lost 6 bases, and 12 bases lay between the germline ends. This CDR3 reads CASSFFAASNEQFF. CDR3 nucleotides: TGTGCCAGCAGTTTTTTTGCGGCAAGCAATGAGCAGTTCTTC.

The chain couples TRBV9 to TRBJ2-1, with TRBD2 identical over 11 bases. V dropped 4 bases and J dropped 5; count of bases not matched to a gene: 8. Per the germline V gene, CDR1 is SGDLS and CDR2 is YYNGEE. CDR3 length: 16 residues. Written as DNA, the CDR3 is TGTGCCAGCAGCTTCACGACTAGCGGGATGAACAATGAGCAGTTCTTC. Protein: CASSFTTSGMNNEQFF.